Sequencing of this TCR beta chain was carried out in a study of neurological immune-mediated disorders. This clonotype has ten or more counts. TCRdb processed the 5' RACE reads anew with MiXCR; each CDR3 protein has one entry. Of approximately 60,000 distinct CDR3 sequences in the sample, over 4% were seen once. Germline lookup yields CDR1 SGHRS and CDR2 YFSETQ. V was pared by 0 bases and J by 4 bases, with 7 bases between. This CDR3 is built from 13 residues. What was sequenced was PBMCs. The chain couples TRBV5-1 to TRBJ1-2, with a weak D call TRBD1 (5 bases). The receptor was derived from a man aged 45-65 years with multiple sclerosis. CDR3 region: CASSLVTAYGYTF. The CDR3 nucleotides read TGCGCCAGCAGCTTGGTGACAGCCTATGGCTACACCTTC.